Shown below are 19 T cell receptor beta chains from a single sample sequenced in a study of T-cell memory formation after mild COVID-19. TCRdb fed the 5' RACE reads into MiXCR, producing one record per CDR3 protein. Among roughly 250,000 distinct CDR3 sequences, roughly 15% were seen once, and the ten largest hold about 4%. Sequenced: PBMCs or a T cell subset sorted from them (not recorded which). The receptor set was obtained from a man younger than 35 who had mild COVID-19 (a few samples of this study predate the infection). Cell type and time point are not known.

This clonotype was recorded a few times. The V and J genes are TRBV7-2 and TRBJ2-3; D gene unclear. V lost 6 bases, J lost 4 bases, and 8 bases lay in between. Germline loops: CDR1 SGHTA, CDR2 FQGNSA. CDR3 length equals 12 residues. The CDR3 nucleotides are TGTGCCAGCAGATTTCAAGCAGATACGCAGTATTTT. This sequence encodes CASRFQADTQYF.

The gene calls are TRBV4-3 and TRBJ2-5; maybe TRBD1 (6 bases). In germline, CDR1 is LGHNA, CDR2 YSLEER. The CDR3 is 16 amino acids. V was trimmed by 3 bases and J by 2 bases, leaving 16 bases between them. Here the CDR3 DNA reads TGCGCCAGCAGCCAGGACCGACACAGGGCTCAAGAGACCCAGTACTTC. Translating it yields CASSQDRHRAQETQYF.

V and J are TRBV20-1 and TRBJ2-5; a possible D gene is TRBD1 (6 bases). Germline loops: CDR1 DFQATT, CDR2 SNEGSKA (reference sequence). This CDR3 comprises 13 residues. The V gene lost 2 bases and the J gene lost 4 bases, with 11 bases spanning the gap. CDR3 sequence: CSARPTGRETQYF. The CDR3 nucleotides are TGCAGTGCTAGACCCACAGGGCGAGAGACCCAGTACTTC.

This clonotype turned up a few times. The chain has TRBV7-2 and TRBJ2-4; possibly TRBD1 for D (5 bases). The CDR3 sequence is 15 residues long. Trimming stripped 6 bases from V and 3 bases from J, with 15 bases between. Germline V gives CDR1 SGHTA, CDR2 FQGNSA. The CDR3 reads CASSAQTGFKNIQYF. DNA of the CDR3: TGTGCCAGCAGTGCTCAAACAGGCTTCAAAAACATTCAGTACTTC.

The table lists this clonotype with a few counts. The chain recombines TRBV4-1 with TRBJ1-5; 8 nucleotides match TRBD1. The V gene's germline CDR1 is MGHRA and CDR2 YSYEKL. Trimming at V came to 1 base and at J to 4 bases, leaving 3 bases not matched to a gene. This CDR3 is built from 15 residues. The CDR3 sequence is CASSQGDRTNQPQHF. The CDR3 nucleotides read TGCGCCAGCAGCCAAGGGGACAGGACAAATCAGCCCCAGCATTTT.

This clonotype has a handful of counts. This CDR3 is CASTQSVVPNTEAFF. The CDR3 region has the DNA TGTGCCAGCACCCAAAGTGTAGTGCCCAACACTGAAGCTTTCTTT. V usage is TRBV12-3 or TRBV12-4 and J usage is TRBJ1-1, with unresolved D. This CDR3 spans 15 amino acids. V was cut by 7 bases and J by 2 bases, with 17 bases left in between.

The rearrangement joins TRBV20-1 to TRBJ1-1; TRBD1 might be the D (5 bases). Germline V CDR1 and CDR2: DFQATT, SNEGSKA (reference sequence). The CDR3 extends over 15 amino acids. Trimming left V 0 bases short and J 1 base short, with 12 bases between. The CDR3 sequence is CSARDSGTENTEAFF. The CDR3 DNA is TGCAGTGCTAGAGACTCCGGGACGGAGAACACTGAAGCTTTCTTT.

This clonotype came up a few times. The chain recombines TRBV6-2 or TRBV6-3 with TRBJ1-2, with no clear D. The CDR3 contains 14 residues. V was clipped by 0 bases and J by 2 bases, with 7 bases between them. Germline CDR1 and CDR2: MNHEY and SVGEGT. CDR3 nucleotides: TGTGCCAGCAGTTACTCGACGGGGAACTATGGCTACACCTTC. Protein: CASSYSTGNYGYTF.

The V call is TRBV29-1, the J call TRBJ1-1; maybe TRBD1 (5 bases). The CDR3 runs to 12 residues. The V and J ends lost 5 bases and 0 bases respectively, with 7 bases between them. From germline, CDR1 is SQVTM and CDR2 ANQGSEA. The CDR3 sequence: CSVQGMNTEAFF. CDR3 bases: TGCAGCGTTCAGGGCATGAACACTGAAGCTTTCTTT.

The CDR3 reads CASSLWSGQGRVFGISEQYF. CDR3 bases: TGTGCCAGCAGTTTGTGGTCGGGACAGGGAAGGGTGTTTGGGATCTCCGAGCAGTACTTC. The rearrangement uses TRBV27 and TRBJ2-7; 9 bases align to TRBD1. Germline assignment: CDR1 MNHEY and CDR2 SMNVEV (reference sequence). This CDR3 comprises 20 residues. Losses at the gene ends were 3 bases for V and 6 bases for J; bases not matched to a gene: 24.

The V and J genes are TRBV5-1 and TRBJ2-7; the match to TRBD2 covers 13 bases. Germline-derived CDR1 and CDR2 are SGHRS and YFSETQ. This CDR3 is built from 15 residues. V shed 4 bases and J 4 bases; nucleotides not matched to a gene: 5. The CDR3 nucleotides are TGCGCCAGCAGCCAAGGGACTAGCGGGGAGTACGAGCAGTACGTC. Translation gives CASSQGTSGEYEQYV.

This sequence joins TRBV5-1 and TRBJ1-2; 7 bases align to TRBD1. Germline CDR1 and CDR2: SGHRS and YFSETQ. With 0 bases clipped from V and 5 bases from J, the junction kept 7 bases outside the gene matches. This CDR3 is 15 amino acids long. This CDR3 reads CASSLGFGTAYGYTF. CDR3 nucleotide sequence: TGCGCCAGCAGCTTGGGTTTTGGGACAGCTTATGGCTACACCTTC.

J is TRBJ1-1 and V is TRBV4-1, with TRBD1 matching over 8 bases. Trimming removed 1 base from V and 8 bases from J; junction bases left unmatched: 12. Germline V CDR1 and CDR2: MGHRA, YSYEKL. The CDR3 length is 16 residues. In DNA, the CDR3 is TGCGCCAGCAGCCAAGTGCCCCTCCGGACAGGGCGGGAAGCTTTCTTT. Translation: CASSQVPLRTGREAFF.

J is TRBJ2-7 and V is TRBV7-6; D uncertain. CDR1 and CDR2 from the germline V gene are SGHVS and FNYEAQ. Trimming left V 5 bases short and J 5 bases short, with 13 bases between. The CDR3 loop spans 13 amino acids. This CDR3 is CASSRGEFDEQYV. The CDR3 nucleotides read TGTGCCAGCAGCCGCGGCGAGTTCGACGAGCAGTACGTC.

CDR3 nucleotides: TGCGCCAGCAGCTTGGATGGGGGGAATGCTCAGCCCCAGCATTTT. Its protein product is CASSLDGGNAQPQHF. The J gene is TRBJ1-5, the V gene TRBV5-1, with D maybe TRBD1 (5 bases). CDR1 and CDR2 (germline): SGHRS, YFSETQ. The CDR3 has 15 amino acids. Trimming shortened V by 0 bases and J by 6 bases, and 13 bases separated the two germline ends.

This clonotype was seen only a few times. V and J are TRBV7-2 and TRBJ2-1; D unclear. V was shortened by 2 bases and J by 4 bases, with 9 bases between the two germline ends. The CDR3 has 14 residues. Germline V gene lookup returns CDR1 SGHTA and CDR2 FQGNSA. CDR3 nucleotides: TGTGCCAGCAGCTTAAGCGTTCTATACAATGAGCAGTTCTTC. Residues: CASSLSVLYNEQFF.

This chain connects TRBV7-8 to TRBJ1-1, with no clear D. This CDR3 spans 17 amino acids. The germline V and J ends were trimmed by 5 bases and 0 bases, with 19 bases remaining between them. Looked up from germline, CDR1 is SGHVS and CDR2 is FQNEAQ. The CDR3 loop reads CASSLLVVTGMNTEAFF. Here the CDR3 DNA reads TGTGCCAGCAGCCTCCTAGTGGTGACGGGGATGAACACTGAAGCTTTCTTT.

V usage is TRBV4-3 and J usage is TRBJ1-4; D is uncertain. Trimming removed 0 bases from V and 10 bases from J, with 9 bases in between. Germline CDR1 and CDR2: LGHNA and YSLEER. CDR3 size: 13 residues. For the CDR3, the DNA is TGCGCCAGCAGCCAAGAGACCGGGAGAAAACTGTTTTTT. Its protein is CASSQETGRKLFF.

The V and J genes are TRBV7-2 and TRBJ2-1, with a weak D call TRBD2 (7 bases). The germline gives CDR1 SGHTA, CDR2 FQGNSA. V was shortened by 5 bases and J by 2 bases, with 13 bases between the two germline ends. The length of the CDR3 is 15 residues. Here the CDR3 DNA reads TGTGCCAGCAGCCCGGTAGGGGGGGCCTACAATGAGCAGTTCTTC. Its protein is CASSPVGGAYNEQFF. The full variable domain, completed using reference TRBV7-2 and TRBJ2-1, is GAGVSQSPSNKVTEKGKDVELRCDPISGHTALYWYRQSLGQGLEFLIYFQGNSAPDKSGLPSDRFSAERTGGSVSTLTIQRTQQEDSAVYLCASSPVGGAYNEQFFGPGTRLTVL.